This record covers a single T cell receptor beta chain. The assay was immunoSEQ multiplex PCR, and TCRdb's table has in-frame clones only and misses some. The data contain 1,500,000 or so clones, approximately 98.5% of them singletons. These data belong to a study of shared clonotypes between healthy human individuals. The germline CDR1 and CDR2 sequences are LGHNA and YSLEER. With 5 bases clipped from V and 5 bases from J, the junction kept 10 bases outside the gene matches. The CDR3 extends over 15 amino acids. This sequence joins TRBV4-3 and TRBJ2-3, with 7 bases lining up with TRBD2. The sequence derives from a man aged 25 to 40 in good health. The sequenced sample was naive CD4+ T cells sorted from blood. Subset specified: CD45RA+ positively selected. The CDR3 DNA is TGCGCCAGCAGCACCGATTTCGCGGGAGAAGATACGCAGTATTTT. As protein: CASSTDFAGEDTQYF.